This TCR beta chain was identified during a study of T-cell memory formation after mild COVID-19. Via MiXCR, TCRdb re-called the 5' RACE reads, giving one row per CDR3 protein. The sample includes fewer than 200,000 distinct CDR3 sequences, roughly 20% of them seen just once. This clonotype has just a few counts. Its antigen is not known. The length of the CDR3 is 13 residues. CDR1 and CDR2 from the germline V gene are SGHAT and FQNNGV. The J segment lost 2 bases and the V segment lost 3 bases, leaving 1 base of the junction unmatched. Study observations and caveats: CD4+ contracting clones were mainly CM and EM; CD8+ ones, EMRA. A second wave of clones peaked on day 37, and their SARS-CoV-2 specificity went unconfirmed. Some clones that responded turned up in pre-infection memory, which suggests that cross-reactive memory joined in.

The specimen sequenced was PBMCs or a T cell subset sorted from them (not recorded which). The chain carries TRBV11-2 and TRBJ2-7; 7 bases map to TRBD2. This sequence was found in a man younger than 30 who had mild COVID-19 (a few samples of this study predate the infection). Cell type and time point are not known. The CDR3 nucleotides read TGTGCCAGCAGCTTTGGGAGGGCCTACGAGCAGTACGTC. Its translation: CASSFGRAYEQYV.